These 19 T cell receptor beta chains share one sample of origin, sequenced in a study of early T cells in non-severe SARS-CoV-2 infection (TCRdb year 2021). Libraries were prepared through 5' RACE. Instrument used: NextSeq 500. TCRdb took the public reads, trimmed them with fastp at Q25, ran MiXCR for clone calling and kept in-frame beta chains. Each record represents a unique CDR3 protein, reported with the most common genes and DNA among its rows. The sample has fewer than 85,000 distinct CDR3 sequences on record, approximately 10% of them singletons. About 12% of the sample lies in the top ten. The material sequenced was whole blood, taken at baseline. The receptors come from an adult who was a healthcare worker with PCR-confirmed SARS-CoV-2 infection or an uninfected control (not recorded which).

This clonotype was seen only a few times. J is TRBJ2-7 and V is TRBV5-6; no definite D call. V was shortened by 6 bases and J by 4 bases, with 11 bases between the two germline ends. The CDR3 has 12 amino acids. CDR1 SGHDT and CDR2 YYEEEE come from the germline V gene. CDR3 bases: TGTGCCAGCACCCACAGCAGTTACGAGCAGTACTTC. Amino acids: CASTHSSYEQYF.

The gene calls are TRBV5-6 and TRBJ1-1; D remains ambiguous. Germline assignment: CDR1 SGHDT and CDR2 YYEEEE. Trimming left V 4 bases short and J 5 bases short, with 9 bases between. There are 12 residues in the CDR3. The chain's CDR3 is CASSRTVTEAFF. CDR3 nucleotides: TGTGCCAGCAGCCGGACGGTTACTGAAGCTTTCTTT.

This clonotype was found a few times. J is TRBJ1-2 and V is TRBV6-1; perhaps TRBD1 as D (6 bases). The germline V and J ends were trimmed by 1 base and 0 bases, with 12 bases remaining between them. The germline gives CDR1 MNHNS, CDR2 SASEGT. CDR3 length: 16 amino acids. CDR3 sequence (DNA): TGTGCCAGCAGTGAAGTGCGGGGGGCGTCTAACTATGGCTACACCTTC. Translating gives CASSEVRGASNYGYTF.

This clonotype was found many times. V is TRBV6-2 or TRBV6-3 and J is TRBJ1-5, with D uncertain. Germline CDR1 reads MNHEY; CDR2 reads SVGEGT. V was trimmed by 10 bases and J by 5 bases, leaving 15 bases between them. This CDR3 is built from 13 residues. The CDR3 region is CATGSIRDQPQHF. The CDR3 nucleotides are TGTGCCACCGGGTCGATCAGAGATCAGCCCCAGCATTTT.

This clonotype was counted a few times. V gene TRBV20-1 combines with J gene TRBJ1-2, with 8 positions matching TRBD1. This CDR3 contains 14 residues. Trimming cost V 3 bases and J 4 bases; bases outside gene matches: 7. Germline CDR1 reads DFQATT; CDR2 reads SNEGSKA (reference sequence). The CDR3, as DNA: TGCAGTGCTAGGGGAGGACAGGGCGGCTATGGCTACACCTTC. It is translated as CSARGGQGGYGYTF.

The chain joins TRBV6-4 to TRBJ1-2; the match to TRBD1 covers 7 bases. Germline values: CDR1 MRHNA, CDR2 SNTAGT. CDR3 length equals 13 residues. Trimming cost V 2 bases and J 8 bases; bases outside gene matches: 5. This CDR3 is CASSDGTADGYTF. CDR3 bases: TGTGCCAGCAGTGACGGGACAGCTGACGGCTACACCTTC.

The chain combines TRBV21-1 with TRBJ1-1; the table assigns TRBD1, which was not confirmed against the DNA. TRBV21-1 counts as a pseudogene. The CDR3 is 18 amino acids. This chain's CDR3 is CASSKGAGDSKSPTEAFF. The CDR3 DNA reads TGTGCCAGCAGCAAGGGCGCCGGGGACAGCAAATCCCCCACTGAAGCTTTCTTT.

This clonotype was seen many times. The rearrangement joins TRBV6-5 to TRBJ1-1, with D uncertain. The CDR3 runs 16 residues. V gave up 2 bases and J gave up 0 bases, with 13 bases separating them. The germline V gene encodes CDR1 MNHEY and CDR2 SVGAGI. This chain's CDR3 is CASSYRGVNMNTEAFF. In nucleotides, the CDR3 is TGTGCCAGCAGTTACCGGGGTGTCAACATGAACACTGAAGCTTTCTTT.

This chain connects TRBV10-3 to TRBJ1-5; no clear D gene. This CDR3 comprises 12 residues. CDR1 ENHRY and CDR2 SYGVKD come from the germline V gene. Trimming pared 6 bases from V and 1 base from J, leaving 4 bases between. The CDR3 DNA reads as TGTGCCATCAGGGACAGCAATCAGCCCCAGCATTTT. This translates into CAIRDSNQPQHF.

This clonotype appeared a few times. J is TRBJ2-3 and V is TRBV7-9, with D hard to call. The length of the CDR3 is 14 residues. With 0 bases removed from V and 5 bases from J, the gap between germline ends came to 9 bases. Germline CDR1 and CDR2: SEHNR and FQNEAQ (reference sequence). CDR3 nucleotides: TGTGCCAGCAGCTTAGCCCGCCCGGGAGATACGCAGTATTTT. Protein: CASSLARPGDTQYF. The entire variable domain, with the rest obtained from reference TRBV7-9 and TRBJ2-3, is as follows: DTGVSQNPRHKITKRGQNVTFRCDPISEHNRLYWYRQTLGQGPEFLTYFQNEAQLEKSRLLSDRFSAERPKGSFSTLEIQRTEQGDSAMYLCASSLARPGDTQYFGPGTRLTVL.

This clonotype has a handful of counts. This chain connects TRBV4-3 to TRBJ2-6; the D is unclear. CDR1 and CDR2 (germline): LGHNA, YSLEER. V was pared by 0 bases and J by 2 bases, with 8 bases between. This CDR3 contains 16 residues. DNA of the CDR3: TGCGCCAGCAGCCAAGATGCTAGGGCTGGGGCCAACGTCCTGACTTTC. Translation: CASSQDARAGANVLTF.

This clonotype was counted many times. This chain joins TRBV20-1 and TRBJ2-7, with TRBD2 identical over 8 bases. Looked up from germline, CDR1 is DFQATT and CDR2 is SNEGSKA (reference sequence). V lost 1 base, J lost 6 bases, and 5 bases stayed unmatched. This CDR3 contains 13 residues. The CDR3 sequence: CSARVGGEREQYF. The CDR3 DNA follows: TGCAGTGCTAGAGTCGGGGGGGAGCGCGAGCAGTACTTC.

This clonotype was found a few times. The chain uses TRBV20-1 and TRBJ2-1; maybe TRBD2 (5 bases). CDR3 length equals 16 residues. CDR1 DFQATT and CDR2 SNEGSKA come from the germline V gene (reference sequence). Trimming shortened V by 3 bases and J by 7 bases, and 22 bases separated the two germline ends. Written as DNA, the CDR3 is TGCAGTGCTAGTGGCGAGCCGTTTGGCCGAGGGAATGAGCAGTTCTTC. It encodes CSASGEPFGRGNEQFF.

The rearrangement uses TRBV4-1 and TRBJ2-7, with a tentative D call TRBD2 (5 bases). The CDR3 runs 15 residues. CDR1 and CDR2 from the germline V gene are MGHRA and YSYEKL. Trimming shortened V by 3 bases and J by 2 bases, and 14 bases separated the two germline ends. The chain's CDR3 is CASSQIGRLTYEQYF. The CDR3 DNA sequence: TGCGCCAGCAGCCAGATCGGCCGACTAACCTACGAGCAGTACTTC.

The rearrangement uses TRBV6-1 and TRBJ2-7; TRBD2 might be the D (6 bases). CDR1 MNHNS and CDR2 SASEGT come from the germline V gene. This CDR3 is 15 amino acids long. Trimming removed 0 bases from V and 2 bases from J, with 11 bases in between. The CDR3 is CASSEALGGTYEQYF. The DNA for the CDR3 is TGTGCCAGCAGTGAAGCTCTTGGAGGGACCTACGAGCAGTACTTC.

This clonotype appeared a few times. The chain couples TRBV6-5 to TRBJ1-5; weak D call: TRBD1 (6 bases). Germline V gene lookup returns CDR1 MNHEY and CDR2 SVGAGI. The length of the CDR3 is 15 residues. V was cut by 2 bases and J by 4 bases, with 12 bases left in between. CDR3 region: CASSYSRTANQPQHF. CDR3 DNA: TGTGCCAGCAGTTACAGTAGGACAGCTAATCAGCCCCAGCATTTT.

In this sample, this clonotype turned up once. The chain employs TRBV5-1 and TRBJ2-3; D remains ambiguous. This CDR3 contains 14 residues. V was trimmed by 6 bases and J by 3 bases, leaving 14 bases between them. Looked up from germline, CDR1 is SGHRS and CDR2 is YFSETQ. The chain's CDR3 is CASKLEEATDTQYF. The CDR3 DNA is TGCGCCAGCAAGTTGGAAGAAGCAACAGATACGCAGTATTTT.

This clonotype was seen only a few times. The gene calls are TRBV2 and TRBJ2-5; TRBD2 matches 14 bases. Trimming cost V 3 bases and J 0 bases; bases outside gene matches: 9. The CDR3 is made up of 19 amino acids. CDR1 is SNHLY, CDR2 FYNNEI, per germline. The DNA for the CDR3 is TGTGCCAGCAGTGACACGGGACTAGCGGGGGCCACGTACCAAGAGACCCAGTACTTC. Its translation is CASSDTGLAGATYQETQYF.

This clonotype was observed many times. The V gene is TRBV7-3, the J gene TRBJ1-6; D unresolved. Trimming took off 4 bases at V and 5 bases at J, with 12 bases between the two ends. CDR3 length: 15 amino acids. Germline lookup yields CDR1 SGHTA and CDR2 FQGTGA. CDR3: CASSSEVSDNSPLHF. The CDR3 DNA is TGTGCCAGCAGCTCCGAAGTTAGCGATAATTCACCCCTCCACTTT.